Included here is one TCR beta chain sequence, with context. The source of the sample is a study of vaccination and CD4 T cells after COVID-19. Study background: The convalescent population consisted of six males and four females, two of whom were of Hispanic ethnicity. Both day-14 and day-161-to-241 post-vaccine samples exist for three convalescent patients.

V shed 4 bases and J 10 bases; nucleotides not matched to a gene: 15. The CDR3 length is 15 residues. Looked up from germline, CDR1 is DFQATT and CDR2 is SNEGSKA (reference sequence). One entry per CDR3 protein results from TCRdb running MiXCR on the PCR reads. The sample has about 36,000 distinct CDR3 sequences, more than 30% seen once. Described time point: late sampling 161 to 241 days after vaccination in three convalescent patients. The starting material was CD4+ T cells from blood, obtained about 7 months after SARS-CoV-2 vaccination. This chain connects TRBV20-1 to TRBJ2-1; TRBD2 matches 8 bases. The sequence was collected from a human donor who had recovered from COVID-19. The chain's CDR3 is CSAIPTRTSIGEQFF. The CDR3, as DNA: TGCAGTGCTATACCAACCAGGACTAGCATTGGGGAGCAGTTCTTC.